The 11 T cell receptor beta chains in this list originate from one sample, sequenced in a study of T cell responses to AZD1222 COVID-19 vaccine. TCRdb's copy holds only in-frame clones and misses some; the assay was immunoSEQ multiplex PCR. This table holds some 120,000 clones, 89% found once. Sample: peripheral blood, taken 28 days after the second AZD1222 dose. These receptors all come from an adult who received the AZD1222 COVID-19 vaccine.

The V and J genes are TRBV5-3 and TRBJ1-4; 7 nucleotides agree with TRBD1. TRBV5-3 is reported as an ORF; its role is uncertain. V lost 5 bases to trimming and J lost 8 bases; unmatched junction nucleotides: 12. The CDR3 spans 15 residues. The CDR3 here is CARRPHRGTREKLFF. DNA for the CDR3: TGTGCCAGAAGGCCCCACAGGGGAACGAGGGAAAAACTGTTTTTT.

CDR3 protein: CASSLEGAYEQYF. The CDR3 region has the DNA TGTGCCAGCAGTTTGGAGGGGGCCTACGAGCAGTACTTC. V usage is TRBV3-1 (or the pseudogene TRBV3-2) and J usage is TRBJ2-7; the D gene could be TRBD1 or TRBD2 (6 bases each). The CDR3 has 13 amino acids. Trimming took 6 bases from V and 2 from J, leaving 11 bases between them. The germline gives CDR1 LGHDT, CDR2 YNNKEL (reference sequence).

The gene calls are TRBV6-5 and TRBJ1-6; D is uncertain. The germline V gene encodes CDR1 MNHEY and CDR2 SVGAGI. The CDR3 consists of 10 residues. V gave up 7 bases and J gave up 8 bases, with 3 bases separating them. CDR3: CASNDSPLHF. DNA of the CDR3: TGTGCCAGCAACGATTCACCCCTCCACTTT.

The J gene is TRBJ2-7, the V gene TRBV6-1; unclear D gene. V gave up 2 bases and J gave up 4 bases, with 6 bases separating them. Germline values: CDR1 MNHNS, CDR2 SASEGT. This CDR3 spans 12 amino acids. The CDR3 reads CASSEQGYEQYF. CDR3 DNA sequence: TGTGCCAGCAGTGAACAAGGGTACGAGCAGTACTTC.

The V call is TRBV5-4, the J call TRBJ1-1, with D possibly being TRBD1 (5 bases). V shed 2 bases and J shed 0 bases, with 17 bases lying between them. The CDR3 has 17 amino acids. Germline V lookup: CDR1 SGHNT, CDR2 YYREEE (reference sequence). CDR3 sequence (DNA): TGTGCCAGCAGCTTCGGCGTCGGGGGACGAATGAACACTGAAGCTTTCTTT. It yields the protein CASSFGVGGRMNTEAFF.

This clone appeared a few times. The CDR3 region is CASSQTWDTSYEQYF. CDR3 nucleotides: TGTGCCAGCAGCCAGACCTGGGACACCTCCTACGAGCAGTACTTC. The chain links TRBV3-1 (or the pseudogene TRBV3-2) to TRBJ2-7, with a tentative D call TRBD1 (6 bases). The CDR3 sequence is 15 residues long. Trimming took 3 bases from V and 0 from J, leaving 12 bases between them. Germline V gene data show CDR1 as LGHDT and CDR2 as YNNKEL (reference sequence).

The CDR3 here is CASSTRQGNDEQYF. CDR3 DNA: TGTGCCAGCAGTACCCGACAGGGGAACGACGAGCAGTACTTC. This sequence joins TRBV6-5 and TRBJ2-7; 8 bases agree with TRBD1. Germline CDR1 MNHEY, CDR2 SVGAGI. The CDR3 totals 14 residues. V lost 5 bases and J lost 5; bases outside the gene matches: 8.

The chain is built from TRBV23-1 and TRBJ1-6, with TRBD1 as a possible D gene (5 bases). TRBV23-1 is recorded as an ORF, its role being uncertain. Trimming left V 4 bases short and J 8 bases short, with 18 bases between. CDR3 length: 16 amino acids. In nucleotides, the CDR3 is TGCGCCAGCAGTCGCCTTACATCAGGGTTAGATTCACCCCTCCACTTT. Translated: CASSRLTSGLDSPLHF.

The V and J genes are TRBV7-2 and TRBJ1-2, with 7 nucleotides matching TRBD1. The CDR3 length is 12 residues. Germline CDR1 SGHTA, CDR2 FQGNSA. V dropped 3 bases and J dropped 5; count of bases not matched to a gene: 0. DNA of the CDR3: TGTGCCAGCAGCTTGGGACAGTATGGCTACACCTTC. Its protein product is CASSLGQYGYTF.

The CDR3 reads CASSENRGLFPNSPLHF. Here the CDR3 DNA reads TGTGCCAGCAGTGAAAACAGGGGGCTCTTTCCTAATTCACCCCTCCACTTT. The chain combines TRBV6-4 with TRBJ1-6; 9 bases map to TRBD1. Trimming cost V 3 bases and J 6 bases; bases outside gene matches: 9. The CDR3 totals 17 residues. CDR1 and CDR2 from the germline V gene are MRHNA and SNTAGT.

The chain recombines TRBV29-1 with TRBJ2-2; no definite D call. CDR1 and CDR2 from the germline V gene are SQVTM and ANQGSEA. The germline V and J ends were trimmed by 4 bases and 0 bases, with 9 bases remaining between them. This CDR3 is built from 14 residues. CDR3 region: CSVGGGTNTGELFF. The CDR3 DNA is TGCAGCGTTGGTGGCGGAACGAACACCGGGGAGCTGTTTTTT.